Sequencing of this T cell receptor (beta chain) was carried out in a study of T-cell memory formation after mild COVID-19. V lost 6 bases and J lost 1, with 15 bases in between. In germline, CDR1 is SNHLY, CDR2 FYNNEI. The CDR3 runs 15 residues. The 5'RACE method, run with constant-segment primers, produced TCR alpha and TCR beta cDNA libraries (carrying sample barcodes and UMIs). One entry per CDR3 protein, called by TCRdb with MiXCR from the 5' RACE reads. Of hundreds of thousands of distinct CDR3 sequences in the sample, roughly 18% are singletons; the top ten hold around 12%. The receptor was isolated from an adult woman who had mild COVID-19 (a few samples of this study predate the infection). Cell type and time point are not known. This sequence joins TRBV2 and TRBJ1-1; D call uncertain. The sequenced material came from PBMCs or a T cell subset sorted from them (not recorded which). CDR3 protein: CASSQTSPRNTEAFF. DNA for the CDR3: TGTGCCAGCAGCCAGACCTCCCCTAGGAACACTGAAGCTTTCTTT. The variable domain in full, with the rest retrieved from reference TRBV2 and TRBJ1-1, is EPEVTQTPSHQVTQMGQEVILRCVPISNHLYFYWYRQILGQKVEFLVSFYNNEISEKSEIFDDQFSVERPDGSNFTLKIRSTKLEDSAMYFCASSQTSPRNTEAFFGQGTRLTVV.